There are a few counts of the clone carrying this T cell receptor (beta chain). Antigen unknown. This record belongs to a study of blood T cells in healthy people across ages. Findings of the study overall: Investigators treated diversity estimates from one million T cells as underestimates.

Ranging in age from roughly 6 to 100, the donors were healthy Caucasian individuals from Russia. With a J-beta primer mix and a sample-barcoded 5' primer, a second PCR ran about 7 to 11 cycles. Tags on each cDNA molecule came from a template-switch adaptor with 12 random nucleotides. Each CDR3 protein is one row after TCRdb ran MiXCR on the 5' RACE reads. The sample holds about 720,000 distinct CDR3 sequences; 20% to 25% are singletons and the top ten take roughly 22%. Sequenced: blood. The clonotype comes from a man between 65 and 85 years old in good health.

The CDR3 here is CAWRRPGLQETQYF. DNA of the CDR3: TGTGCCTGGAGGCGACCGGGACTCCAAGAGACCCAGTACTTC. This sequence joins TRBV30 and TRBJ2-5; the D gene is possibly TRBD2 (6 bases). V lost 3 bases to trimming and J lost 1 base, with 12 bases between them. Germline-derived CDR1 and CDR2 are GTSNPN and SVGIG (reference sequence). The CDR3 loop spans 14 amino acids.